The TCR beta chain described here comes from a study of T cell responses to AZD1222 COVID-19 vaccine. This clone was counted only a few times. TCRdb's table, derived via immunoSEQ multiplex PCR, lists solely in-frame clones and lacks some. The sample has some 190,000 clones, 80% to 95% seen once. The ends were cut back, 0 bases at V and 10 bases at J, with 12 bases in the middle. Germline CDR1 reads LGHNA; CDR2 reads YSLEER. The CDR3 runs 13 residues. Sequencing was performed on peripheral blood, taken 28 days after the second AZD1222 dose. The chain is built from TRBV4-3 and TRBJ1-1, with D perhaps matching TRBD1 (5 bases). The clonotype was recovered from an adult who received the AZD1222 COVID-19 vaccine. In nucleotides, the CDR3 is TGCGCCAGCAGCCAAGAGAAGGGGTTAGCAGCTTTCTTT. Amino acids: CASSQEKGLAAFF.